This is a list of T cell receptor beta chains from one sample in a study of metastatic and nonmetastatic thyroid tumors. With MiXCR, TCRdb reprocessed the PCR reads. The sample includes fewer than 25,000 clones, roughly 18% of them seen just once. Input material: adjacent normal tissue. Every receptor here comes from a male donor with papillary thyroid cancer or a benign thyroid nodule (not recorded which). Some clones in this sample may be carry-over from other donors' samples. Both conserved end residues are part of each CDR3. The D gene is left open where the match is weak. Expanded clones get a size class; other rows say once, few or many, or leave the size out.

j_gene: TRBJ2-1
v_gene: TRBV6-5
d_gene: .
abundance: medium-sized
len: 18
CDR3aa: CASSYSILKESSYNEQFF
CDR3nt: TGTGCCAGCAGTTACTCTATATTAAAGGAAAGCTCCTACAATGAGCAGTTCTTC

j_gene: TRBJ2-1
v_gene: TRBV20-1
d_gene: .
abundance: .
len: 16
CDR3aa: CSSRDAAGGPYNEQFF
CDR3nt: TGCAGTTCTAGAGATGCGGCTGGGGGTCCTTACAATGAGCAGTTCTTC

j_gene: TRBJ2-2
v_gene: TRBV24-1
d_gene: .
abundance: .
len: 20
CDR3aa: CATSSGTGDLAGWRTGELFF
CDR3nt: TGTGCCACCAGTTCCGGGACAGGGGACCTAGCGGGATGGCGAACCGGGGAGCTGTTTTTT

j_gene: TRBJ2-3
v_gene: TRBV2
d_gene: .
abundance: .
len: 15
CDR3aa: CASRFRGAPTDTQYF
CDR3nt: TGTGCCAGCAGGTTCCGGGGGGCGCCCACAGATACGCAGTATTTT

j_gene: TRBJ1-5
v_gene: TRBV19
d_gene: .
abundance: few
len: 15
CDR3aa: CASSTGVASNKTQHF
CDR3nt: TGTGCCAGTAGCACCGGAGTTGCAAGCAATAAGACCCAGCATTTT

j_gene: TRBJ1-1
v_gene: TRBV6-1
d_gene: .
abundance: medium-sized
len: 15
CDR3aa: CASSVDHLRNTEAFF
CDR3nt: TGTGCCAGCAGTGTGGACCATCTGCGGAACACTGAAGCTTTCTTT

j_gene: TRBJ2-7
v_gene: TRBV20-1
d_gene: .
abundance: once
len: 15
CDR3aa: CSARLRNFPGYEQYF
CDR3nt: TGCAGTGCCCGTTTACGAAACTTTCCGGGCTACGAGCAGTACTTC

j_gene: TRBJ2-5
v_gene: TRBV5-6
d_gene: TRBD2
abundance: many
len: 14
CDR3aa: CASSGQSGVKTQYF
CDR3nt: TGTGCCAGCAGCGGCCAAAGCGGGGTGAAGACCCAGTACTTC

j_gene: TRBJ2-7
v_gene: TRBV27
d_gene: .
abundance: few
len: 14
CDR3aa: CASSSGSRSYEQYF
CDR3nt: TGTGCCAGCAGTAGCGGCTCCCGCTCCTACGAGCAGTACTTC

j_gene: TRBJ2-3
v_gene: TRBV6-1
d_gene: .
abundance: medium-sized
len: 14
CDR3aa: CASSWDQSTDTQYF
CDR3nt: TGTGCCAGCAGTTGGGACCAAAGCACAGATACGCAGTATTTT

j_gene: TRBJ2-1
v_gene: TRBV24-1
d_gene: TRBD1
abundance: few
len: 16
CDR3aa: CATGEHRGSSYNEQFF
CDR3nt: TGTGCCACAGGTGAGCACAGGGGGAGCTCCTACAATGAGCAGTTCTTC

j_gene: TRBJ1-1
v_gene: TRBV7-3
d_gene: .
abundance: .
len: 15
CDR3aa: CASRSPGTARTEAFF
CDR3nt: TGTGCCAGCAGATCCCCCGGTACAGCGCGCACTGAAGCTTTCTTT

j_gene: TRBJ1-1
v_gene: TRBV7-8
d_gene: .
abundance: many
len: 17
CDR3aa: CASSPQGRGIKDTEAFF
CDR3nt: TGTGCCAGCAGCCCACAGGGTCGGGGAATTAAAGACACTGAAGCTTTCTTT

j_gene: TRBJ1-4
v_gene: TRBV11-2
d_gene: .
abundance: many
len: 15
CDR3aa: CASSRRQVGNEKLFF
CDR3nt: TGTGCCAGCAGCCGCCGACAAGTGGGGAATGAAAAACTGTTTTTT

j_gene: TRBJ2-2
v_gene: TRBV19
d_gene: TRBD2
abundance: many
len: 16
CDR3aa: CASSIGTSISTGELFF
CDR3nt: TGTGCCAGTAGTATAGGGACTAGTATATCCACCGGGGAGCTGTTTTTT

j_gene: TRBJ1-5
v_gene: TRBV6-1
d_gene: .
abundance: .
len: 16
CDR3aa: CASRETVDYSNQPQHF
CDR3nt: TGTGCCAGCAGGGAGACAGTGGACTATAGCAATCAGCCCCAGCATTTT

j_gene: TRBJ2-7
v_gene: TRBV5-4
d_gene: TRBD1
abundance: .
len: 14
CDR3aa: CASSSKDRPHEQYF
CDR3nt: TGCGCCAGCAGCTCAAAGGACAGGCCCCACGAGCAGTACTTC

j_gene: TRBJ2-5
v_gene: TRBV6-1
d_gene: .
abundance: .
len: 14
CDR3aa: CASSWTPWEETQYF
CDR3nt: TGTGCCAGCAGCTGGACCCCATGGGAAGAGACCCAGTACTTC

j_gene: TRBJ1-1
v_gene: TRBV4-1
d_gene: .
abundance: many
len: 15
CDR3aa: CASSQASEGETEAFF
CDR3nt: TGCGCCAGCAGCCAGGCCAGCGAGGGCGAGACTGAAGCTTTCTTT

j_gene: TRBJ2-6
v_gene: TRBV7-2
d_gene: .
abundance: .
len: 18
CDR3aa: CASSLAGQGSAGANFLTF
CDR3nt: TGTGCTAGCAGCTTAGCGGGACAGGGTTCAGCTGGGGCCAACTTCCTGACTTTC

j_gene: TRBJ2-1
v_gene: TRBV12-3/TRBV12-4
d_gene: TRBD2
abundance: .
len: 19
CDR3aa: CASSFGGASGSINYNEQFF
CDR3nt: TGTGCCAGCAGTTTCGGGGGGGCTAGCGGTAGCATAAACTACAATGAGCAGTTCTTC

j_gene: TRBJ2-7
v_gene: TRBV5-1
d_gene: .
abundance: medium-sized
len: 13
CDR3aa: CASSLVVGGEQYF
CDR3nt: TGCGCCAGCAGCTTGGTTGTGGGGGGCGAGCAGTACTTC

j_gene: TRBJ2-2
v_gene: TRBV19
d_gene: TRBD1
abundance: medium-sized
len: 14
CDR3aa: CASSGGQGAGELFF
CDR3nt: TGTGCCAGTAGTGGGGGTCAGGGGGCCGGGGAGCTGTTTTTT

j_gene: TRBJ2-7
v_gene: TRBV18
d_gene: .
abundance: many
len: 12
CDR3aa: CASSSSAGEQYF
CDR3nt: TGTGCCAGCTCATCCTCTGCTGGTGAGCAGTACTTC

j_gene: TRBJ2-7
v_gene: TRBV12-3/TRBV12-4
d_gene: TRBD1
abundance: medium-sized
len: 15
CDR3aa: CASSAPGDSSYEQYF
CDR3nt: TGTGCCAGCAGTGCCCCCGGGGACAGCTCCTACGAGCAGTACTTC

j_gene: TRBJ2-3
v_gene: TRBV6-1
d_gene: .
abundance: .
len: 12
CDR3aa: CASSGQGYTQYF
CDR3nt: TGTGCCAGCAGCGGGCAGGGCTATACGCAGTATTTT

j_gene: TRBJ2-1
v_gene: TRBV28
d_gene: TRBD2
abundance: few
len: 15
CDR3aa: CASIPRTSISNEQFF
CDR3nt: TGTGCCAGCATCCCCCGGACTAGTATCTCCAATGAGCAGTTCTTC

j_gene: TRBJ2-3
v_gene: TRBV20-1
d_gene: .
abundance: many
len: 14
CDR3aa: CSARGAFSTDTQYF
CDR3nt: TGCAGTGCTAGAGGGGCATTTAGCACAGATACGCAGTATTTT

j_gene: TRBJ2-7
v_gene: TRBV9
d_gene: .
abundance: .
len: 14
CDR3aa: CASSVGAGTYEQCF
CDR3nt: .

j_gene: TRBJ2-3
v_gene: TRBV20-1
d_gene: TRBD2
abundance: .
len: 16
CDR3aa: CSARRNSGGARDTQYF
CDR3nt: TGCAGTGCTAGAAGGAATAGCGGGGGGGCCCGTGATACGCAGTATTTT

j_gene: TRBJ2-2
v_gene: TRBV20-1
d_gene: TRBD2
abundance: once
len: 17
CDR3aa: CSSRSPGCGGTTGELFF
CDR3nt: TGCAGTTCTAGATCGCCCGGGTGCGGGGGGACCACCGGGGAGCTGTTTTTT

j_gene: TRBJ2-3
v_gene: TRBV9
d_gene: TRBD2
abundance: many
len: 16
CDR3aa: CASSVMDAGVTDTQYF
CDR3nt: TGTGCCAGCAGCGTAATGGATGCGGGAGTTACAGATACGCAGTATTTT

j_gene: TRBJ2-7
v_gene: TRBV5-1
d_gene: .
abundance: medium-sized
len: 16
CDR3aa: CASSLVGTQQGHEQYF
CDR3nt: TGCGCCAGCAGCTTGGTAGGGACCCAGCAGGGCCACGAGCAGTACTTC

j_gene: TRBJ1-5
v_gene: TRBV5-6
d_gene: .
abundance: few
len: 16
CDR3aa: CASSSAGRYSNQPQHF
CDR3nt: TGTGCCAGCAGCAGTGCGGGACGGTATAGCAATCAGCCCCAGCATTTT

j_gene: TRBJ2-1
v_gene: TRBV7-6
d_gene: TRBD2
abundance: many
len: 14
CDR3aa: CASTSGGAFNEQFF
CDR3nt: TGTGCCAGCACTAGCGGGGGGGCCTTTAATGAGCAGTTCTTC

j_gene: TRBJ1-4
v_gene: TRBV12-3/TRBV12-4
d_gene: .
abundance: few
len: 13
CDR3aa: CASIYDSNEKLFF
CDR3nt: TGTGCCAGCATCTATGACAGTAATGAAAAACTGTTTTTT

j_gene: TRBJ2-7
v_gene: TRBV5-6
d_gene: .
abundance: .
len: 13
CDR3aa: CASSLSMLYEQYF
CDR3nt: TGTGCCAGCAGCTTGTCAATGCTCTACGAGCAGTACTTC

j_gene: TRBJ1-2
v_gene: TRBV5-1
d_gene: .
abundance: .
len: 13
CDR3aa: CASSPYRTYGYTF
CDR3nt: TGCGCCAGCAGCCCGTATCGCACCTATGGCTACACCTTC

j_gene: TRBJ1-1
v_gene: TRBV14
d_gene: .
abundance: many
len: 14
CDR3aa: CASSQGLYGAEAFF
CDR3nt: TGTGCCAGCAGCCAAGGCCTCTATGGCGCTGAAGCTTTCTTT

j_gene: TRBJ2-5
v_gene: TRBV20-1
d_gene: TRBD2
abundance: many
len: 15
CDR3aa: CSARQAGGPWETQYF
CDR3nt: TGCAGTGCTAGGCAAGCGGGAGGCCCCTGGGAGACCCAGTACTTC

j_gene: TRBJ2-7
v_gene: TRBV27
d_gene: TRBD2
abundance: few
len: 13
CDR3aa: CASSFSGSDEQYF
CDR3nt: TGTGCCAGCTCCTTCAGCGGGAGCGACGAGCAGTACTTC

j_gene: TRBJ1-5
v_gene: TRBV5-1
d_gene: .
abundance: many
len: 22
CDR3aa: CASSSLYFPGKRGREGNQPQHF
CDR3nt: TGCGCCAGCAGCTCCCTTTATTTTCCGGGCAAAAGGGGGAGAGAGGGCAATCAGCCCCAGCATTTT

j_gene: TRBJ2-1
v_gene: TRBV20-1
d_gene: .
abundance: many
len: 16
CDR3aa: CSARQGKRGFGDEQFF
CDR3nt: TGCAGTGCTAGACAGGGGAAGCGGGGTTTTGGGGATGAGCAGTTCTTC

j_gene: TRBJ1-2
v_gene: TRBV29-1
d_gene: .
abundance: few
len: 13
CDR3aa: CSVEEAGGYGYTF
CDR3nt: TGCAGCGTTGAAGAGGCGGGGGGCTATGGCTACACCTTC

j_gene: TRBJ1-5
v_gene: TRBV27
d_gene: TRBD1
abundance: medium-sized
len: 16
CDR3aa: CASSPNTGGGNQPQHF
CDR3nt: TGTGCCAGCAGTCCAAACACAGGGGGCGGCAATCAGCCCCAGCATTTT

j_gene: TRBJ1-3
v_gene: TRBV7-9
d_gene: .
abundance: medium-sized
len: 11
CDR3aa: CASSQGNTIYF
CDR3nt: TGTGCCAGCAGCCAAGGAAACACCATATATTTT

j_gene: TRBJ2-5
v_gene: TRBV5-5
d_gene: TRBD2
abundance: many
len: 18
CDR3aa: CASSPRSLAGGPRETQYF
CDR3nt: TGTGCCAGCAGCCCGCGATCACTAGCGGGAGGGCCTCGGGAGACCCAGTACTTC

j_gene: TRBJ2-7
v_gene: TRBV7-9
d_gene: .
abundance: few
len: 14
CDR3aa: CASSHGHRSYEQYF
CDR3nt: TGTGCCAGCAGCCATGGACATCGTTCCTACGAGCAGTACTTC

j_gene: TRBJ1-5
v_gene: TRBV12-3/TRBV12-4
d_gene: TRBD1
abundance: medium-sized
len: 16
CDR3aa: CASSPQTGGSNQPQHF
CDR3nt: TGTGCCAGCAGTCCCCAGACAGGGGGTAGCAATCAGCCCCAGCATTTT